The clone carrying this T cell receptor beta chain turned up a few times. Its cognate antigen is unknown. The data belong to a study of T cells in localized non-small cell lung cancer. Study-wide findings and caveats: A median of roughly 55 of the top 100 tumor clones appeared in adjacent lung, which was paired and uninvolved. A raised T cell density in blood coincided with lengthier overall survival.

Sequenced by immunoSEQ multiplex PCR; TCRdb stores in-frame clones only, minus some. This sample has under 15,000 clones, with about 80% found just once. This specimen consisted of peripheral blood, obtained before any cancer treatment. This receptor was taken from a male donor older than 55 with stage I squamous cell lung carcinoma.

The CDR3 loop reads CASSLLGQGYNEQFF. CDR3 coding DNA: TGTGCCAGCAGCTTGTTGGGACAGGGCTACAATGAGCAGTTCTTC. This sequence joins TRBV5-6 and TRBJ2-1; 9 nucleotides align to TRBD1. From germline, CDR1 is SGHDT and CDR2 YYEEEE. With 1 base clipped from V and 3 bases from J, the junction kept 2 bases outside the gene matches. This CDR3 is built from 15 residues.